These 18 T cell receptor beta chains originate from one sample sequenced in a study of shared clonotypes between healthy human individuals. TCRdb's copy holds only in-frame clones and misses some; the assay was immunoSEQ multiplex PCR. The sample has about 340,000 clones; 73% are singletons. Sequenced input: memory CD4+ T cells sorted from blood. The sample's subset: CD45RA-negative fraction. The receptors derive from a man aged 25-40 years in good health.

The chain employs TRBV27 and TRBJ1-1; 9 bases map to TRBD1. There are 14 residues in the CDR3. J gave up 6 bases and V 7 bases, and 9 bases lay outside the gene matches. CDR1 MNHEY and CDR2 SMNVEV come from the germline V gene (reference sequence). The CDR3: CASKILGQGSEAFF. CDR3 nucleotides: TGTGCCAGCAAAATCCTGGGACAGGGATCTGAAGCTTTCTTT.

The J gene is TRBJ2-7, the V gene TRBV19; D is perhaps TRBD2 (5 bases). Deletions cut 1 base from V and 0 bases from J, with 10 bases between. The CDR3 spans 15 residues. CDR1 is LNHDA and CDR2 is SQIVND in the germline V gene (reference sequence). The CDR3 here is CASSIGGSNSYEQYF. CDR3 DNA: TGTGCCAGTAGTATAGGAGGGAGCAACTCCTACGAGCAGTACTTC. Drawing the rest from reference TRBV19 and TRBJ2-7, the complete variable domain is DGGITQSPKYLFRKEGQNVTLSCEQNLNHDAMYWYRQDPGQGLRLIYYSQIVNDFQKGDIAEGYSVSREKKESFPLTVTSAQKNPTAFYLCASSIGGSNSYEQYFGPGTRLTVT.

This clone was seen a single time. The J gene is TRBJ2-7, the V gene TRBV2, with TRBD2 matching 9 bases. Germline CDR1 reads SNHLY; CDR2 reads FYNNEI. V shed 11 bases, J shed 7 bases, and the junction held 12 bases outside the gene matches. The length of the CDR3 is 13 residues. DNA for the CDR3: TGTGCCGGAAATAGCGGGAGCCTCCGGGAGCAGTACTTC. This encodes CAGNSGSLREQYF.

The chain uses TRBV4-2 and TRBJ2-1; 11 positions agree with TRBD2. The V segment lost 1 base and the J segment 5 bases; nucleotides outside the gene matches: 4. The germline V gene encodes CDR1 LGHNA and CDR2 YNFKEQ. The length of the CDR3 is 16 residues. The CDR3 region is CASSQGLAGLDNEQFF. As DNA, the CDR3 is TGTGCCAGCAGCCAAGGACTAGCGGGATTGGACAATGAGCAGTTCTTC.

The rearrangement uses TRBV6-6 and TRBJ2-7, with D possibly TRBD1 on 5 matching bases. Germline loops: CDR1 MNHNY, CDR2 SVGAGI (reference sequence). Trimming stripped 2 bases from V and 4 bases from J, with 12 bases between. The CDR3 is 14 amino acids. For the CDR3, the DNA is TGTGCCAGCAGTTACCAGGGTCGGTCGTACGAGCAGTACTTC. Residues: CASSYQGRSYEQYF.

About this clone itself: A much larger clone differs by one base, so this may be a read error. This chain joins TRBV6-1 and TRBJ2-2, with 9 bases aligning to TRBD1. V shed 6 bases and J 2 bases; nucleotides not matched to a gene: 4. The CDR3 sequence is 15 residues long. CDR1 is MNHNS, CDR2 SASEGT, per germline. CDR3 amino acids: CASSSGQGNTGELFF. The DNA of the CDR3 is TGTGCCAGCAGCTCGGGACAGGGAAACACCGGGGAGCTGTTTTTT.

The CDR3: CASSVGASLYEQYF. The CDR3 DNA sequence: TGCGCCAGCAGTGTCGGGGCCTCTCTCTACGAGCAGTACTTC. This chain links TRBV10-2 with TRBJ2-7; D tentatively reads TRBD1 or TRBD2 (5 bases each). Germline V gene lookup returns CDR1 WSHSY and CDR2 SAAADI. This CDR3 is built from 14 residues. Deletions cut 4 bases from V and 3 bases from J, with 13 bases between.

CDR3 loop: CSVGRGIDTQYF. CDR3 sequence (DNA): TGCAGCGTTGGCAGGGGGATAGATACGCAGTATTTT. The rearrangement uses TRBV29-1 and TRBJ2-3; 7 nucleotides line up with TRBD1. Germline V gene sequence: CDR1 SQVTM, CDR2 ANQGSEA. This CDR3 has 12 residues. V was pared by 4 bases and J by 5 bases, with 3 bases of the junction left unmatched.

The gene calls are TRBV4-3 and TRBJ2-3; D perhaps matches TRBD2 (6 bases). The germline gives CDR1 LGHNA, CDR2 YSLEER. This CDR3 region has 15 residues. V was trimmed by 2 bases and J by 3 bases, leaving 12 bases between them. In nucleotides, the CDR3 is TGCGCCAGCAGCCAAAGCGGTCTAGCGACAGATACGCAGTATTTT. Encoded protein: CASSQSGLATDTQYF.

The chain links TRBV18 to TRBJ2-2; TRBD1 agrees at 8 bases. Trimming at V came to 4 bases and at J to 7 bases, leaving 11 bases not matched to a gene. This CDR3 is built from 16 residues. CDR1 and CDR2 (germline): KGHSH, LQKENI. The CDR3 sequence: CASSRARGRNDGELFF. CDR3 nucleotides: TGTGCCAGCTCACGCGCCAGGGGGCGCAACGACGGGGAGCTGTTTTTT.

V and J are TRBV5-1 and TRBJ2-1; D remains ambiguous. There are 11 residues in the CDR3. The V gene lost 0 bases and the J gene lost 11 bases, with 6 bases spanning the gap. Germline lookup yields CDR1 SGHRS and CDR2 YFSETQ. CDR3 bases: TGCGCCAGCAGCTTGGTAGAGAAGCAGTTCTTC. Translation: CASSLVEKQFF.

The CDR3 sequence: CASSIAGGSPSYNEQFF. CDR3 bases: TGTGCCAGTAGTATAGCTGGCGGGAGCCCCTCCTACAATGAGCAGTTCTTC. The chain joins TRBV19 to TRBJ2-1; TRBD2 agrees at 7 bases. Germline values: CDR1 LNHDA, CDR2 SQIVND (reference sequence). Trimming at V came to 1 base and at J to 0 bases, leaving 6 bases not matched to a gene. The CDR3 is 17 residues long. Combining the CDR3 with reference TRBV19 and TRBJ2-1 gives the whole variable domain DGGITQSPKYLFRKEGQNVTLSCEQNLNHDAMYWYRQDPGQGLRLIYYSQIVNDFQKGDIAEGYSVSREKKESFPLTVTSAQKNPTAFYLCASSIAGGSPSYNEQFFGPGTRLTVL.

This clone showed up many times. This chain links TRBV6-5 with TRBJ2-1; D perhaps matches TRBD2 (5 bases). Germline assignment: CDR1 MNHEY and CDR2 SVGAGI. V was clipped by 2 bases and J by 6 bases, with 11 bases between them. The CDR3 covers 14 residues. For the CDR3, the DNA is TGTGCCAGCAGTTACGGCACTAGGGCCAATGAGCAGTTCTTC. Amino acids: CASSYGTRANEQFF.

The rearrangement joins TRBV6-5 to TRBJ1-2, with unresolved D. This CDR3 spans 14 amino acids. Germline CDR1 MNHEY, CDR2 SVGAGI. The V and J ends lost 6 bases and 8 bases respectively, with 19 bases between them. For the CDR3, the DNA is TGTGCCAGCAGCAAAAGGGAGGGAGGTGGCGGCTACACCTTC. Protein product: CASSKREGGGGYTF.

The V call is TRBV9, the J call TRBJ2-7; TRBD1 agrees at 9 bases. The CDR3 has 15 amino acids. The J segment lost 3 bases and the V segment lost 2 bases, leaving 6 bases of the junction unmatched. Germline CDR1 SGDLS, CDR2 YYNGEE. The CDR3 DNA is TGTGCCAGCAGCGTGGGGGGACAGGGTGGCTACGAGCAGTACTTC. Translating gives CASSVGGQGGYEQYF.

V gene TRBV5-8 combines with J gene TRBJ1-5; possible D gene TRBD1, 5 bases. The CDR3 loop spans 15 amino acids. Germline V gene sequence: CDR1 SGHTS, CDR2 YDEGEE. V was trimmed by 4 bases and J by 1 base, leaving 12 bases between them. CDR3 in amino acids: CASSGGTASNQPQHF. As DNA, the CDR3 is TGTGCCAGCAGCGGGGGGACGGCCAGCAATCAGCCCCAGCATTTT.

The chain employs TRBV5-1 and TRBJ2-2; TRBD2 matches 12 bases. Germline V CDR1 and CDR2: SGHRS, YFSETQ. The CDR3 has 17 amino acids. Trimming cost V 0 bases and J 5 bases; bases outside gene matches: 5. In DNA form, the CDR3 reads TGCGCCAGCAGCTTGGGACTAGCGGGAGTCCATACCGGGGAGCTGTTTTTT. Translating gives CASSLGLAGVHTGELFF.

V and J are TRBV25-1 and TRBJ2-1, with no clear D. CDR1 and CDR2 (germline): MGHDK, SYGVNS. There are 11 residues in the CDR3. Trimming cost V 4 bases and J 7 bases, with 5 bases left between them. For the CDR3, the DNA is TGTGCCAGCAGTGGGGGTAATGAGCAGTTCTTC. It encodes CASSGGNEQFF.